The entry below gives a single TCR beta chain sequence along with its context. This sample was included in a study of T cell responses to AZD1222 COVID-19 vaccine. Germline CDR1 and CDR2: SGHTA and FQGTGA. Trimming took 2 bases from V and 6 from J, leaving 8 bases between them. This CDR3 spans 13 amino acids. Only in-frame clones appear in the TCRdb table, and some are missing; sequencing was by immunoSEQ multiplex PCR. The data hold tens of thousands of clones, with around 80% observed a single time. The sequences come from peripheral blood, collected 28 days after the second AZD1222 dose. This rearrangement joins TRBV7-3 to TRBJ2-1; D not resolved. The sequence was obtained from an adult who received the AZD1222 COVID-19 vaccine. CDR3 nucleotide sequence: TGTGCCAGCAGCTTATTAATGGGCAATGAGCAGTTCTTC. Its translation: CASSLLMGNEQFF.